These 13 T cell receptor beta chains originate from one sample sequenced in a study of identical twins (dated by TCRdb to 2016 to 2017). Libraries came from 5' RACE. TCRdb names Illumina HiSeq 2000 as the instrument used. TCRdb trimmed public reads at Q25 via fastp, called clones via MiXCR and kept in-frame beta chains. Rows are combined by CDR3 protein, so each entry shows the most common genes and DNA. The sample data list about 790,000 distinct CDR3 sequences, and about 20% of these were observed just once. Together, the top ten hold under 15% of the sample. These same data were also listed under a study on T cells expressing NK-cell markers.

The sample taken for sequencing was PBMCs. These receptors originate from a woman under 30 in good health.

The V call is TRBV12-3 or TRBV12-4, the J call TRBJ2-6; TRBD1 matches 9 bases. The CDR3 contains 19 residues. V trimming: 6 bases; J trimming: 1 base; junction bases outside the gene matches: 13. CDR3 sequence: CASSRRDRAWGSGANVLTF. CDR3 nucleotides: TGTGCCAGCAGCCGGCGGGACAGGGCATGGGGTTCTGGGGCCAACGTCCTGACTTTC.

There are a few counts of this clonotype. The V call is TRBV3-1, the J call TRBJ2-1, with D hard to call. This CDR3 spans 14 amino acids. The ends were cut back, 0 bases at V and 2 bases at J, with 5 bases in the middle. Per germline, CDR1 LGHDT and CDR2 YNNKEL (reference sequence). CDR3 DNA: TGTGCCAGCAGCCAAGAGACCCCCTACAATGAGCAGTTCTTC. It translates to CASSQETPYNEQFF.

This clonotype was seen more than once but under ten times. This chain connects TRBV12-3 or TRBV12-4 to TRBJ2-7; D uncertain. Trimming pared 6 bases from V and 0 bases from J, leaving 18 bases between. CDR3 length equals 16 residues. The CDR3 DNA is TGTGCCAGCAGCCCCGTTGGGTTCACCGTCTCCTACGAGCAGTACTTC. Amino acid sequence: CASSPVGFTVSYEQYF.

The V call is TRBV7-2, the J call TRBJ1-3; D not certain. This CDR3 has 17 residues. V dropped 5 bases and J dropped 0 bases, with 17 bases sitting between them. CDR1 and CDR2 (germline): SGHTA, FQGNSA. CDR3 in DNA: TGTGCCAGCAGCACCAATAACTGGGGAATCTCTGGAAACACCATATATTTT. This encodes CASSTNNWGISGNTIYF.

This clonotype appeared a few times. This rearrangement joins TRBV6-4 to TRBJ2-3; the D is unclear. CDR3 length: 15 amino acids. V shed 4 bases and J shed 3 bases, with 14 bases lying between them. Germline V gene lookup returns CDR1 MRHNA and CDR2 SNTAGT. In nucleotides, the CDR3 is TGTGCCAGCAGTGTTTCTAGTGAGGCGACAGATACGCAGTATTTT. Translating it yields CASSVSSEATDTQYF.

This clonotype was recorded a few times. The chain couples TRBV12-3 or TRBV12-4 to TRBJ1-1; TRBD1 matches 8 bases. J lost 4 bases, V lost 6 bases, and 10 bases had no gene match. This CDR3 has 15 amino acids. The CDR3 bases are TGTGCCAGCAGCCCCGATCAGGGGGCGCGCACTGAAGCTTTCTTT. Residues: CASSPDQGARTEAFF.

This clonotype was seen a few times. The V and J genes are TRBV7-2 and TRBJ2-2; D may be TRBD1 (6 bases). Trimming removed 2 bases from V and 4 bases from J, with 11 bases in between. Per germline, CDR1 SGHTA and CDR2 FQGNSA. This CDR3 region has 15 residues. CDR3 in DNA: TGTGCCAGCAGCTTAACCATAGGGGGCACCGGGGAGCTGTTTTTT. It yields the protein CASSLTIGGTGELFF.

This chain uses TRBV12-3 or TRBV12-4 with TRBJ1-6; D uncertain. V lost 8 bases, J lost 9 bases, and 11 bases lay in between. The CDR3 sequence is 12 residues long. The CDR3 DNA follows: TGTGCCAGCCGTCGGGGTGGTTCACCCCTCCACTTT. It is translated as CASRRGGSPLHF.

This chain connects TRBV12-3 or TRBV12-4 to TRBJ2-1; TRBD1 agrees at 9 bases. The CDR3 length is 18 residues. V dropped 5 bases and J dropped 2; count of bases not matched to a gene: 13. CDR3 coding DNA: TGTGCCAGCAGTCCTCACGACGCGGACAGGGGTCCCTACAATGAGCAGTTCTTC. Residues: CASSPHDADRGPYNEQFF.

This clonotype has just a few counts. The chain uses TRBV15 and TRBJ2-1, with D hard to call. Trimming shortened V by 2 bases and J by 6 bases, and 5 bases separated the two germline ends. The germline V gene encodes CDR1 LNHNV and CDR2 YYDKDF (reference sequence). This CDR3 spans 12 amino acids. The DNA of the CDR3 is TGTGCCACCAGCAGACCCCCCAATGAGCAGTTCTTC. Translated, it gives CATSRPPNEQFF. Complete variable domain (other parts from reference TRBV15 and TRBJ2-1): DAMVIQNPRYQVTQFGKPVTLSCSQTLNHNVMYWYQQKSSQAPKLLFHYYDKDFNNEADTPDNFQSRRPNTSFCFLDIRSPGLGDTAMYLCATSRPPNEQFFGPGTRLTVL.

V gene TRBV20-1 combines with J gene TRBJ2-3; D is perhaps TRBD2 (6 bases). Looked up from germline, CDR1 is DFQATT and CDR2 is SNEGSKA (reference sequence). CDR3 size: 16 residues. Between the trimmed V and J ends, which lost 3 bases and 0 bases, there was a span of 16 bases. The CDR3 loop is CSARGFGGNSTDTQYF. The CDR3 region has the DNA TGCAGTGCTAGGGGTTTTGGCGGGAACAGCACAGATACGCAGTATTTT.

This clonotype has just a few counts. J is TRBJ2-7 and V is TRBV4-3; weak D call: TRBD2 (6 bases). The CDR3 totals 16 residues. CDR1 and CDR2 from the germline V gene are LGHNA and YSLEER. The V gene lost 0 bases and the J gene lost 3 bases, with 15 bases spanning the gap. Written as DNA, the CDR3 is TGCGCCAGCAGCCAAGATGTGGGGACTCCAGACTACGAGCAGTACTTC. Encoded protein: CASSQDVGTPDYEQYF.

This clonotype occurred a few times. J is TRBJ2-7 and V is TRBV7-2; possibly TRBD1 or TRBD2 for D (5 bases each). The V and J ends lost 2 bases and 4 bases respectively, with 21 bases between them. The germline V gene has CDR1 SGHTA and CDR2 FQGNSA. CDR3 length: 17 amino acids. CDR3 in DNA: TGTGCCAGCAGCTTAAACGTAGGGACCCTCCATTCTTACGAGCAGTACTTC. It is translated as CASSLNVGTLHSYEQYF.